This TCR beta chain emerged from a study of blood T cell repertoires in COVID-19. Overall study context: The samples span acute and convalescent COVID-19 from the United States, Italy and Spain. T cells, B-cell-depleted T cells, or PBMCs provided the cDNA or gDNA that served as material.

In the original analysis: Cell counts per sample came from amplifying reference gene primers. Generated by immunoSEQ multiplex PCR, the TCRdb table keeps only in-frame clones and is missing some. That table gives V, J and clone size, and the DNA gave D and trimming. Seen here are 46,000 or so clones, 80% to 90% observed once, and the top ten hold around 8.3%. The CDR3 consists of 14 residues. The germline V gene encodes CDR1 SNHLY and CDR2 FYNNEI. The ends were cut back, 7 bases at V and 5 bases at J, with 14 bases in the middle. The rearrangement uses TRBV2 and TRBJ2-2; possible D gene TRBD1, 5 bases. This clonotype was obtained from a man aged 45-65 years with acute or convalescent COVID-19. Specimen: peripheral blood. The CDR3 loop reads CASTLGARTGELFF. For the CDR3, the DNA is TGTGCCAGCACGTTAGGGGCGAGGACCGGGGAGCTGTTTTTT.